The rows below give T cell receptor beta chains drawn from one sample of a study of cytomegalovirus exposure and HLA in healthy donors. The protocol was immunoSEQ multiplex PCR, while the TCRdb copy is restricted to in-frame clones and leaves out a portion. The listing records approximately 43,000 clones. Input material: PBMCs. Receptor source: a woman younger than 45 in good health and CMV-seronegative. Both conserved end residues are part of each CDR3. Fields, in order: J gene, CDR3 length, D gene, V gene, CDR3 protein, CDR3 DNA. The D gene is left open where the match is weak.

TRBJ2-7 15 . TRBV14 CASSQRFGGAYEQYF TGTGCCAGCAGCCAACGTTTCGGGGGAGCCTACGAGCAGTACTTC
TRBJ1-1 15 TRBD1 TRBV7-9 CASSSSGGLDTEAFF TGTGCCAGCAGCTCCTCAGGGGGCTTGGACACTGAAGCTTTCTTT
TRBJ2-4 14 . TRBV29-1 CSVARELPMNIQYF TGCAGCGTTGCGCGTGAGCTCCCGATGAACATTCAGTACTTC
TRBJ2-7 15 . TRBV9 CASSVTVTTRDEQYF TGTGCCAGCAGCGTAACTGTGACTACTAGGGACGAGCAGTACTTC
TRBJ2-7 14 . TRBV5-4 CASSLGLVPYEQYF TGTGCCAGCAGCTTGGGACTAGTCCCCTACGAGCAGTACTTC
TRBJ2-3 12 . TRBV5-6 CASSRLTDTQYF TGTGCCAGCAGCCGACTCACAGATACGCAGTATTTT
TRBJ2-1 11 . TRBV20-1 CSASDSWEQFF TGCAGTGCTAGTGACAGTTGGGAGCAGTTCTTC
TRBJ2-7 12 . TRBV14 CASSQITGEQYF TGTGCCAGCAGCCAGATCACGGGGGAGCAGTACTTC
TRBJ2-7 15 TRBD2 TRBV7-9 CASSFNLAGSDEQYF TGTGCCAGCAGCTTTAATCTAGCGGGATCAGACGAGCAGTACTTC
TRBJ2-2 17 TRBD1 TRBV28 CAGARRLGQGNTGELFF TGTGCCGGCGCACGGCGGCTGGGACAGGGGAACACCGGGGAGCTGTTTTTT
TRBJ2-7 15 TRBD2 TRBV27 CASSSTSAKASEQYF TGTGCCAGCAGTTCGACTAGCGCCAAAGCGAGTGAGCAGTACTTC
TRBJ2-1 18 . TRBV15 CATSRGKSADSSYNEQFF TGTGCCACCAGCAGAGGTAAATCAGCGGACAGCTCCTACAATGAGCAGTTCTTC
TRBJ2-1 15 TRBD1 TRBV28 CASTLGQGRPNEQFF TGTGCCAGCACCTTAGGACAGGGGAGGCCCAATGAGCAGTTCTTC
TRBJ2-1 15 . TRBV10-3 CAISDGADSYNEQFF TGTGCCATCAGTGACGGAGCGGACTCATACAATGAGCAGTTCTTC
TRBJ2-5 17 TRBD2 TRBV27 CASSLRGGGRASETQYF TGTGCCAGCAGTTTAAGGGGGGGCGGGAGGGCCAGCGAGACCCAGTACTTC
TRBJ1-2 15 . TRBV18 CASSPTTESNYGYTF TGTGCCAGCTCACCGACGACAGAGAGTAACTATGGCTACACCTTC
TRBJ2-1 17 . TRBV9 CASSAGARGTTYNEQFF TGTGCCAGCAGCGCAGGGGCCCGGGGGACTACGTACAATGAGCAGTTCTTC
TRBJ2-7 15 TRBD2 TRBV4-1 CASSQGGLAGDEQYF TGCGCCAGCAGCCAAGGGGGACTAGCGGGAGACGAGCAGTACTTC
TRBJ1-1 13 . TRBV6-6 CASTWSEGAEAFF TGTGCCAGCACCTGGTCGGAGGGCGCTGAAGCTTTCTTT
TRBJ2-2 17 . TRBV18 CASSRLRTEGVTGELFF TGTGCCAGCTCACGTTTAAGGACGGAGGGAGTCACCGGGGAGCTGTTTTTT
TRBJ1-1 14 . TRBV29-1 CSVENRRQNTEAFF TGCAGCGTGGAAAACCGCAGGCAGAACACTGAAGCTTTCTTT
TRBJ2-2 13 TRBD2 TRBV6-5 CASSYGGAGELFF TGTGCCAGCAGTTACGGGGGGGCCGGGGAGCTGTTTTTT
TRBJ2-7 14 . TRBV7-9 CATLEPGRLWEQYF TGTGCCACCCTTGAGCCGGGAAGGTTATGGGAGCAGTACTTC
TRBJ2-5 13 TRBD1 TRBV6-1 CASRDRGVETQYF TGTGCCAGCAGAGACAGGGGGGTAGAGACCCAGTACTTC
TRBJ1-3 15 . TRBV9 CASSPGGHSGNTIYF TGTGCCAGCAGCCCCGGGGGGCACTCTGGAAACACCATATATTTT
TRBJ2-3 15 . TRBV28 CASSFRQLSTDTQYF TGTGCCAGCAGTTTTCGACAGCTAAGCACAGATACGCAGTATTTT
TRBJ2-7 17 TRBD1 TRBV9 CASSVGVAGGVTYEQYF TGTGCCAGCAGCGTAGGGGTTGCAGGGGGAGTAACCTACGAGCAGTACTTC
TRBJ2-5 14 . TRBV18 CASSPGGGQETQYF TGTGCCAGCTCACCGGGAGGGGGTCAAGAGACCCAGTACTTC
TRBJ1-2 14 TRBD1 TRBV29-1 CSVADRRANYGYTF TGCAGCGTTGCGGACAGGCGCGCTAACTATGGCTACACCTTC
TRBJ2-1 22 TRBD2 TRBV4-1 CASSQDLGLGGRYASPYNEQFF TGCGCCAGCAGCCAAGATTTAGGGTTGGGCGGGAGATACGCTAGTCCCTACAATGAGCAGTTCTTC
TRBJ2-2 16 TRBD2 TRBV7-9 CASSLMAGVDTGELFF TGTGCCAGCAGCTTAATGGCGGGAGTAGACACCGGGGAGCTGTTTTTT
TRBJ2-1 17 . TRBV7-9 CASSQTGVGSGYNEQFF TGTGCCAGCAGCCAAACGGGGGTTGGTAGCGGCTACAATGAGCAGTTCTTC
TRBJ1-1 13 . TRBV18 CASLLMMNTEAFF TGTGCCAGTCTCCTAATGATGAACACTGAAGCTTTCTTT
TRBJ1-1 15 . TRBV4-1 CASSQTRVRNTEAFF TGCGCCAGCAGCCAAACCAGGGTGAGGAACACTGAAGCTTTCTTT
TRBJ2-5 16 TRBD2 TRBV9 CASSVGRLAGVETQYF TGTGCCAGCAGCGTAGGGAGACTAGCGGGAGTAGAGACCCAGTACTTC
TRBJ2-1 14 . TRBV19 CASSTGGSYNEQFF TGTGCCAGTAGTACCGGAGGCTCCTACAATGAGCAGTTCTTC
TRBJ2-7 17 . TRBV5-5 CASSPRLGQASYNEQYF TGTGCCAGCAGCCCCCGTTTGGGTCAGGCGTCATATAACGAGCAGTACTTC
TRBJ1-3 16 . TRBV4-3 CASSQSPDTSGNTIYF TGCGCCAGCAGCCAATCACCGGACACGTCTGGAAACACCATATATTTT
TRBJ2-5 14 TRBD2 TRBV7-2 CASSPQSGKETQYF TGTGCCAGCAGCCCACAAAGCGGGAAAGAGACCCAGTACTTC
TRBJ1-5 14 . TRBV25-1 CASSQTGYGQPQHF TGTGCCAGCAGTCAAACAGGGTACGGGCAGCCCCAGCATTTT
TRBJ2-1 15 . TRBV19 CASSIGDFVYNEQFF TGTGCCAGTAGTATAGGGGACTTCGTCTACAATGAGCAGTTCTTC